This TCR beta chain was retrieved from a study of blood T cell repertoires in COVID-19. Germline V gene sequence: CDR1 ENHRY, CDR2 SYGVKD. The ends were cut back, 3 bases at V and 1 base at J, with 9 bases in the middle. CDR3 length equals 14 residues. Repertoires were generated with immunoSEQ multiplex PCR, while TCRdb's copy carries only in-frame clones and drops some. The sample has around 260,000 clones; approximately 88% are singletons. In Seattle, patients joined the study during active infection and were tracked longitudinally. The chain has TRBV10-3 and TRBJ1-1, with TRBD1 as a possible D gene (6 bases). This sequence originates from a woman aged 70-85 years with COVID-19, enrolled during active disease. Sample: peripheral blood. Written as DNA, the CDR3 is TGTGCCATCAGTGAAGGGGGGGAGAACACTGAAGCTTTCTTT. It codes for CAISEGGENTEAFF.